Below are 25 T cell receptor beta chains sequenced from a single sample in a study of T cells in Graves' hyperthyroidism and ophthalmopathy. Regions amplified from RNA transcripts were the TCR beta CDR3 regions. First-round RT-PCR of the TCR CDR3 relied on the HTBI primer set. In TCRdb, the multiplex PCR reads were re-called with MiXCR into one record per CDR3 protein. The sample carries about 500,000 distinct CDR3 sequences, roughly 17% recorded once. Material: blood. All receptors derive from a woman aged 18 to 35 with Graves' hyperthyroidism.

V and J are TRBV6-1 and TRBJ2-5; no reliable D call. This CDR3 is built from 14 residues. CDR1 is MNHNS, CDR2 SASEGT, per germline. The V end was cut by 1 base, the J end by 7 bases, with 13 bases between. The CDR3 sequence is CASSEVEGLGTQYF. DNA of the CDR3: TGTGCCAGCAGTGAAGTAGAAGGGTTGGGGACCCAGTACTTC.

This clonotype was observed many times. The CDR3 here is CASSIASGRTDTQYF. The CDR3 bases are TGTGCCAGCAGTATTGCTAGCGGACGCACAGATACGCAGTATTTT. V usage is TRBV7-2 and J usage is TRBJ2-3; 7 bases are a match to TRBD2. V shed 6 bases and J 1 base; nucleotides not matched to a gene: 7. CDR3 size: 15 residues. Germline V lookup: CDR1 SGHTA, CDR2 FQGNSA.

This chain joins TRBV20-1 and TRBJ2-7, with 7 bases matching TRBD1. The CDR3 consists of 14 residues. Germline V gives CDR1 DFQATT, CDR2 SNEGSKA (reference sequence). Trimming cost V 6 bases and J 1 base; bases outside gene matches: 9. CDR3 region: CSASIGGFSYEQYF. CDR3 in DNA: TGCAGTGCAAGTATAGGGGGCTTTTCCTACGAGCAGTACTTC.

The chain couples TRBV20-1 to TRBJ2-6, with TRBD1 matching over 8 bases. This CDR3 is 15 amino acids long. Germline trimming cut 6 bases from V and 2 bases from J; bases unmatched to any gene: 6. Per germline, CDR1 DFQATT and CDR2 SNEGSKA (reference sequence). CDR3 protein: CSAAEQGAGANVLTF. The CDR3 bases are TGCAGTGCGGCGGAACAGGGGGCTGGGGCCAACGTCCTGACTTTC.

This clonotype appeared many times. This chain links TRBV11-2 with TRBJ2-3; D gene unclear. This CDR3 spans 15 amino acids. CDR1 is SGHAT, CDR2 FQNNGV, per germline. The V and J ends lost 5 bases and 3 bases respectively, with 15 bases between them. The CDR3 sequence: CASSLVLSRTDTQYF. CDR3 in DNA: TGTGCCAGCAGCCTAGTCCTCTCCCGGACAGATACGCAGTATTTT.

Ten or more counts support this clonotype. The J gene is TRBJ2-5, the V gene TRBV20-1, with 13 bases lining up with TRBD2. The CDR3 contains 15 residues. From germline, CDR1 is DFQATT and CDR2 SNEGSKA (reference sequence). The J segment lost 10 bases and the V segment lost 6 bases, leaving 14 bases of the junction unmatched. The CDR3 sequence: CSAVPTSGGALGQYF. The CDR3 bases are TGCAGTGCCGTACCTACTAGCGGGGGGGCGTTGGGCCAGTACTTC.

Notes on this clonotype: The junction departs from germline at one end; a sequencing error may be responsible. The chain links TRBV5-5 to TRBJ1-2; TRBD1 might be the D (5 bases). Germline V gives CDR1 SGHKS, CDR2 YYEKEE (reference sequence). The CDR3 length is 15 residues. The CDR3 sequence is CASSLGVPGNYGCTF. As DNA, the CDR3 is TGTGCCAGCAGCTTGGGGGTCCCAGGGAACTATGGCTGCACCTTC.

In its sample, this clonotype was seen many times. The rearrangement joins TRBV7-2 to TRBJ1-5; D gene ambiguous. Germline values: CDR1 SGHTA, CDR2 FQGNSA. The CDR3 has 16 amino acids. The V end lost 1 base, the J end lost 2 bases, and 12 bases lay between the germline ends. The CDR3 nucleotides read TGTGCCAGCAGCTTAGGGCCCCCTAAGGGCAATCAGCCCCAGCATTTT. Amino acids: CASSLGPPKGNQPQHF. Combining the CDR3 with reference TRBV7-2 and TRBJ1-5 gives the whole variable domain GAGVSQSPSNKVTEKGKDVELRCDPISGHTALYWYRQSLGQGLEFLIYFQGNSAPDKSGLPSDRFSAERTGGSVSTLTIQRTQQEDSAVYLCASSLGPPKGNQPQHFGDGTRLSIL.

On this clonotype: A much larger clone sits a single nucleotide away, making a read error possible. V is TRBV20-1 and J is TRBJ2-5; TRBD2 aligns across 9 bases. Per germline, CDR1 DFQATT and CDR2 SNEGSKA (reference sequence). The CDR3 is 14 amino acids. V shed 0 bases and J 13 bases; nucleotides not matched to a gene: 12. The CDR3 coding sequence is TGCAGTGCTAGAGATTTGCCAGCGGGAGGATCGGCGTACTTC. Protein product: CSARDLPAGGSAYF.

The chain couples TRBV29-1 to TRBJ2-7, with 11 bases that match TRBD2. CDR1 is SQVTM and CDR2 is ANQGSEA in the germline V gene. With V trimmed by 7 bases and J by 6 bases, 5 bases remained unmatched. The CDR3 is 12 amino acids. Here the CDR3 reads CSATSGTCEQYF. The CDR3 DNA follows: TGCAGCGCGACTAGCGGGACCTGCGAGCAGTACTTC.

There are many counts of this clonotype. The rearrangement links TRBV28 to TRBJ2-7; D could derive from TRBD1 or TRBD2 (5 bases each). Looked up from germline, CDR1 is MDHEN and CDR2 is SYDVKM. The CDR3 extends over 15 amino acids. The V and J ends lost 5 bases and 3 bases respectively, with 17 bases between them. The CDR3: CASSPAGTPRYEQYF. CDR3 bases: TGTGCCAGCAGTCCAGCCGGGACCCCACGCTACGAGCAGTACTTC.

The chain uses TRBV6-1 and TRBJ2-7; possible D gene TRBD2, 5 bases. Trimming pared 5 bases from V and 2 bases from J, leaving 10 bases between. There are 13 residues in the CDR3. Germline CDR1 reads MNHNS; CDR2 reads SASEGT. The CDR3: CASSKPGTYEQYF. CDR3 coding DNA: TGTGCCAGCAGTAAACCGGGAACCTACGAGCAGTACTTC.

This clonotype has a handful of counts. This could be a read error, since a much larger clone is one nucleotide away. The chain's CDR3 is CASSQSHYEQYF. The CDR3 region has the DNA TGTGCCAGCAGCCAATCCCACTACGAGCAGTACTTC. The chain links TRBV3-1 to TRBJ2-7; D remains ambiguous. V was shortened by 2 bases and J by 3 bases, with 5 bases between the two germline ends. CDR3 size: 12 residues. CDR1 is LGHDT, CDR2 YNNKEL, per germline (reference sequence).

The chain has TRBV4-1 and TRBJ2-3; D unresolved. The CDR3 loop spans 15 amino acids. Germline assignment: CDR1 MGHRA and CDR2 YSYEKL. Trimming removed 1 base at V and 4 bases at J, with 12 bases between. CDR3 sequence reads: CASSQAPMPADTQYF. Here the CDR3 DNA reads TGCGCCAGCAGCCAAGCCCCAATGCCCGCAGATACGCAGTATTTT.

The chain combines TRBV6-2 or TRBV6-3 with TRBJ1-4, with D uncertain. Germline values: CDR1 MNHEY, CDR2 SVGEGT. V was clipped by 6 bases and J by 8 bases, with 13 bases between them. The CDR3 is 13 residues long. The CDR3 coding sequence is TGTGCCAGCAGCGAGGGAACAAAGGAAAAACTGTTTTTT. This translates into CASSEGTKEKLFF.

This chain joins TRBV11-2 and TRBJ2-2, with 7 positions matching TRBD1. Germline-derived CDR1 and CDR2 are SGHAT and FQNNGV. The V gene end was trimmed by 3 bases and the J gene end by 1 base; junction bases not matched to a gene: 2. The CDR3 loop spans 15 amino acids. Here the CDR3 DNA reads TGTGCCAGCAGCTTCTACAGGGGGAACACCGGGGAGCTGTTTTTT. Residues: CASSFYRGNTGELFF.

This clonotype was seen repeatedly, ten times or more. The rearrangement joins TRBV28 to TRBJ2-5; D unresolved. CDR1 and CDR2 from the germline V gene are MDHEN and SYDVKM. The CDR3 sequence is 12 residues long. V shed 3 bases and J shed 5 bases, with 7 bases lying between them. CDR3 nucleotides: TGTGCCAGCAGTTTGACCGGGGAGACCCAGTACTTC. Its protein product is CASSLTGETQYF. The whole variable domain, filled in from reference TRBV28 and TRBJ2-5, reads DVKVTQSSRYLVKRTGEKVFLECVQDMDHENMFWYRQDPGLGLRLIYFSYDVKMKEKGDIPEGYSVSREKKERFSLILESASTNQTSMYLCASSLTGETQYFGPGTRLLVL.

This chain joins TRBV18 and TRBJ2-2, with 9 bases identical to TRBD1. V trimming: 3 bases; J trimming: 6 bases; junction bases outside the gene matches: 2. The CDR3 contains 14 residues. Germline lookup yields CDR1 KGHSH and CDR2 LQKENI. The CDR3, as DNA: TGTGCCAGCTCACCGAGGACAGGGGCCGGGGAGCTGTTTTTT. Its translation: CASSPRTGAGELFF.

The CDR3 spells CASNIPGTSGRTYNEQFF. DNA of the CDR3: TGTGCCAGCAACATTCCCGGGACTAGCGGGAGAACCTACAATGAGCAGTTCTTC. The gene calls are TRBV25-1 and TRBJ2-1, with TRBD2 matching over 14 bases. The CDR3 covers 18 residues. Trimming cost V 7 bases and J 2 bases; bases outside gene matches: 10. Germline CDR1 MGHDK, CDR2 SYGVNS. The complete variable domain, with remaining parts taken from reference TRBV25-1 and TRBJ2-1, reads EADIYQTPRYLVIGTGKKITLECSQTMGHDKMYWYQQDPGMELHLIHYSYGVNSTEKGDLSSESTVSRIRTEHFPLTLESARPSHTSQYLCASNIPGTSGRTYNEQFFGPGTRLTVL.

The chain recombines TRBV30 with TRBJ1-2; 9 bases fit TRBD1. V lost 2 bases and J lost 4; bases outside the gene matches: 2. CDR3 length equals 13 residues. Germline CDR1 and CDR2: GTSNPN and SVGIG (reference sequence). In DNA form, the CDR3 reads TGTGCCTGGAGTCTACAGGGGGCCTATGGCTACACCTTC. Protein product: CAWSLQGAYGYTF.

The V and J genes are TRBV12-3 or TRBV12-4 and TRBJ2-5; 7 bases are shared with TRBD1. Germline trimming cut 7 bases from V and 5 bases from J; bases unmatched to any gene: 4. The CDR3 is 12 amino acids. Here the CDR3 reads CASTSRGETQYF. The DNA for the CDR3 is TGTGCCAGCACCTCCAGGGGGGAGACCCAGTACTTC.

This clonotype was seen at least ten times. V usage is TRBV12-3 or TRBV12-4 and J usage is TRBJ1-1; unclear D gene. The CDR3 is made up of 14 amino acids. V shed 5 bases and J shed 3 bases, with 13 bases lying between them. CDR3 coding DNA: TGTGCCAGCAGTGCCGGGAGAACCTACACTGAAGCTTTCTTT. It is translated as CASSAGRTYTEAFF.

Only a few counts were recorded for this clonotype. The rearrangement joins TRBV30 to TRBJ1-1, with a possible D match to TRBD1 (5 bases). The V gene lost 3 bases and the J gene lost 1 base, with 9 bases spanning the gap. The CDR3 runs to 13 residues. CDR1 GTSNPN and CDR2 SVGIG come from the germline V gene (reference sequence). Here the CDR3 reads CAWRGQSNTEAFF. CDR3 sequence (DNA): TGTGCCTGGAGGGGGCAGTCGAACACTGAAGCTTTCTTT.

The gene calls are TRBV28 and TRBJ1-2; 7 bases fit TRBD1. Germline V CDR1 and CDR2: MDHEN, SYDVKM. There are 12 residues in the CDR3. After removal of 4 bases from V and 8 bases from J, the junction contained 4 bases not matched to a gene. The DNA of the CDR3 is TGTGCCAGCAGTTCAGGGGGGGAAGGCTACACCTTC. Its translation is CASSSGGEGYTF.

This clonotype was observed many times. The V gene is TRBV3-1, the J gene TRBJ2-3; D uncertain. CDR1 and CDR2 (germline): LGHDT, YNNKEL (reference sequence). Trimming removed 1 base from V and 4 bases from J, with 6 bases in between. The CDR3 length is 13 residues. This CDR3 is CASSQGSPDTQYF. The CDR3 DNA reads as TGTGCCAGCAGCCAAGGGAGTCCAGATACGCAGTATTTT.